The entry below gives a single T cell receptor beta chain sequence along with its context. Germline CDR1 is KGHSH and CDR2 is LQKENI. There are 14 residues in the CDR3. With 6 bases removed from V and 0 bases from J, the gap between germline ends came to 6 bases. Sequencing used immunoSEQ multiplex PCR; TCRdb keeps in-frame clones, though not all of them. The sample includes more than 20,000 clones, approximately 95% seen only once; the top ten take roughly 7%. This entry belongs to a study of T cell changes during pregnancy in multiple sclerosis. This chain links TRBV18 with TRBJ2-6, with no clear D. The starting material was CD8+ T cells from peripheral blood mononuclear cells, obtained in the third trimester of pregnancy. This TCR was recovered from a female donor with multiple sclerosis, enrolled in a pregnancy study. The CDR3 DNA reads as TGTGCCAGCTCCCCCAGCTCTGGGGCCAACGTCCTGACTTTC. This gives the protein CASSPSSGANVLTF.